This T cell receptor (beta chain) was retrieved from a study of blood T cell repertoires in COVID-19. Background on the study: T cells, B-cell-depleted T cells, or PBMCs provided the cDNA or gDNA that served as material.

V lost 5 bases and J lost 9; bases outside the gene matches: 12. The V gene's germline CDR1 is SNHLY and CDR2 FYNNEI. The CDR3 runs 15 residues. Participant ages covered about 18 to 89 years across 24 US areas. Two consecutive negative NP/OP PCR tests, clearance, or resolved symptoms defined Cohort 3 recovery. Methods used by the authors: Estimation of nucleated cell counts relied on the amplification of reference gene primers. Measured with immunoSEQ multiplex PCR; TCRdb has only the in-frame clones, and not every one. That table gives V, J and clone size, and the DNA gave D and trimming. The table records 320,000 or so clones, roughly 84% of them present only once.

This sequence was found in a woman in her twenties or thirties who had recovered from COVID-19. Sequenced material: PBMCs or T cells enriched from blood (not recorded which). The chain joins TRBV2 to TRBJ1-5; TRBD1 matches at 8 bases. In DNA, the CDR3 is TGTGCCAGCAGTTCTCCGGGACAGGAGCCGGGGCCCCAGCATTTT. The encoded protein is CASSSPGQEPGPQHF.